The clone carrying this TCR beta chain showed up just a few times. Its antigen is not identified. This sample is drawn from a study of CD8 T cells in ankylosing spondylitis. Study results and caveats: With a CD8+ phenotype, disease-linked clones were relatively rare in peripheral blood. Reported data indicate significant enrichment of disease-linked clones within matched ankylosing spondylitis synovial fluid. Made up of roughly 8 highly homologous variants, a TCR beta motif appeared characteristic of ankylosing spondylitis blood.

The authors made TCR beta libraries by quantitative 5'-RACE with molecular barcodes. TCRdb ran MiXCR on the 5' RACE reads and lists one entry per CDR3 protein. In the table there are around 480,000 distinct CDR3 sequences, 15% to 20% of which are singletons. The CDR3 loop spans 16 amino acids. Germline CDR1 SGHRS, CDR2 YFSETQ. Trimming removed 1 base from V and 3 bases from J; junction bases left unmatched: 5. The TCR originated in a male donor with ankylosing spondylitis. The chain carries TRBV5-1 and TRBJ2-5; 11 bases match TRBD2. The material sequenced was blood, either unsorted or a sorted T cell fraction (not recorded which). The CDR3 nucleotides are TGCGCCAGCAGCTTGACCCCGACTAGCGGGAAAGAGACCCAGTACTTC. Its protein is CASSLTPTSGKETQYF.